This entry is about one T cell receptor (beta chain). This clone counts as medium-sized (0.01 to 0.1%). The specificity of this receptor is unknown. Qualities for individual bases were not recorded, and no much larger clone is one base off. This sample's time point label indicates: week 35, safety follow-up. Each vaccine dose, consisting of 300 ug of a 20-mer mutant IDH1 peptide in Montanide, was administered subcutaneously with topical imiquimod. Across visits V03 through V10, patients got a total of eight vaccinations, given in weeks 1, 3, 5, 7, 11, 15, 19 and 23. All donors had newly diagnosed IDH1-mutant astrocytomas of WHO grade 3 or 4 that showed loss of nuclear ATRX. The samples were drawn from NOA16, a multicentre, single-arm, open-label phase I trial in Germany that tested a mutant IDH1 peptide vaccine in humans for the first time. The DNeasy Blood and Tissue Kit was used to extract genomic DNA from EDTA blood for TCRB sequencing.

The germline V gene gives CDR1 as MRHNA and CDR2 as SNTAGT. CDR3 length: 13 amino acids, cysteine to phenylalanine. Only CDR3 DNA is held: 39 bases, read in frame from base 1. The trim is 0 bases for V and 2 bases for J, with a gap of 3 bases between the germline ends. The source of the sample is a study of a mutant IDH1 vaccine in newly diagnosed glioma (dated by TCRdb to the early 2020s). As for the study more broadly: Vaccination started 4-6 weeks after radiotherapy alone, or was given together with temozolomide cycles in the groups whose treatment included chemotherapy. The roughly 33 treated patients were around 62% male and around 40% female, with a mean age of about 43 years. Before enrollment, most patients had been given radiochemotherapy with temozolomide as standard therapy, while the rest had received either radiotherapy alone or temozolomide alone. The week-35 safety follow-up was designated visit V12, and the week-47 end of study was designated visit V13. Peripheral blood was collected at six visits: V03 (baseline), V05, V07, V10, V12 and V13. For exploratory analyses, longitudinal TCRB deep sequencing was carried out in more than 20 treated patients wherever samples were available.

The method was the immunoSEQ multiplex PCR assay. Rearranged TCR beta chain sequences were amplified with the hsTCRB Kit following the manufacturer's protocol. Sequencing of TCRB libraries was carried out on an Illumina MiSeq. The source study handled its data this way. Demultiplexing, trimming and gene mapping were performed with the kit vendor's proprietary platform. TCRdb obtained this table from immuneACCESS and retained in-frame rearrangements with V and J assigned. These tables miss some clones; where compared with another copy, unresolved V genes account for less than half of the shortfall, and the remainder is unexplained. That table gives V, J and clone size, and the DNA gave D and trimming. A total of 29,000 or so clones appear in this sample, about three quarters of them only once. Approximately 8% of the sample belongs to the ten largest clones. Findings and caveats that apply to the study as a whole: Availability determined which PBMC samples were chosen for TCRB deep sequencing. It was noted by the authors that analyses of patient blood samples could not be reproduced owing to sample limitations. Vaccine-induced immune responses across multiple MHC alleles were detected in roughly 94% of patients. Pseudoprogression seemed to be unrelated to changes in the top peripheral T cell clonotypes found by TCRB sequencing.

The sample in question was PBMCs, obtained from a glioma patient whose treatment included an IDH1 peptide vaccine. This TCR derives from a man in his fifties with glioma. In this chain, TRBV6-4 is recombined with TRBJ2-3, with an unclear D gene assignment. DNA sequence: TGTGCCAGCAGTGACTCCCCCACAGATACGCAGTATTTT. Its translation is CASSDSPTDTQYF.